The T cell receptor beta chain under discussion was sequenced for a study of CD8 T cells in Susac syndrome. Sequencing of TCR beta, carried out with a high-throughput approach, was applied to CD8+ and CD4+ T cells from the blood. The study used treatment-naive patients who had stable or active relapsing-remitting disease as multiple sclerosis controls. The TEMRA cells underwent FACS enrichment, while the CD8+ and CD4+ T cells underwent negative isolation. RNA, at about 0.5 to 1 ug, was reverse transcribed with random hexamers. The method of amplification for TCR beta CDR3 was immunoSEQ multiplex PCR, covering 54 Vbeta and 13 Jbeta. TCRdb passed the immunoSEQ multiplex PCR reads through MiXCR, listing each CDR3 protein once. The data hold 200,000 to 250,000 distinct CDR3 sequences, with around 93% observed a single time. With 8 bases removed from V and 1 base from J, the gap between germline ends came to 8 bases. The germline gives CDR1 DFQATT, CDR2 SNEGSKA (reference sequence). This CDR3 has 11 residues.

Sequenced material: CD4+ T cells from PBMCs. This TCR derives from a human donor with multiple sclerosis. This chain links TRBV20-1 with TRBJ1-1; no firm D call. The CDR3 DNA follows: TGCAGTTCGGTTCAGAACACTGAAGCTTTCTTT. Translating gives CSSVQNTEAFF.